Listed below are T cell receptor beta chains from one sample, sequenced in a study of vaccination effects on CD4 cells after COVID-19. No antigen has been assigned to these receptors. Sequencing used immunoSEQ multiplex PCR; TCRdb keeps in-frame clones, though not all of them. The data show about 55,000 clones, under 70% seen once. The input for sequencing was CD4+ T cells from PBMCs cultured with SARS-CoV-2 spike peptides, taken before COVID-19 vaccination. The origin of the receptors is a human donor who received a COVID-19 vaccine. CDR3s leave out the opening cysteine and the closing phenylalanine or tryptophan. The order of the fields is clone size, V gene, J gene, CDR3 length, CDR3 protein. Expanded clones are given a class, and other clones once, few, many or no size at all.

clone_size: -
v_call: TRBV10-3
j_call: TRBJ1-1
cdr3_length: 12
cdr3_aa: AISVTGTNTEAF

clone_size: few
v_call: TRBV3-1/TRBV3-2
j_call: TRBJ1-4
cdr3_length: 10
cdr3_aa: ASSQGDGKLF

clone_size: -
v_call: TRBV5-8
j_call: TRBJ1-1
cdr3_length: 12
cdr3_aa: ASSFYRANTEAF

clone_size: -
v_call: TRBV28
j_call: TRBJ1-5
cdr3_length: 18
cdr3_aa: ASSSRTDPQRRHSNQPQH

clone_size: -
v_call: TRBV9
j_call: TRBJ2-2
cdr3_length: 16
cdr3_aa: ASSVDGVGLSGTGELF

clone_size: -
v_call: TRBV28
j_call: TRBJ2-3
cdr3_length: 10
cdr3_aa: ASSYLGDTQY

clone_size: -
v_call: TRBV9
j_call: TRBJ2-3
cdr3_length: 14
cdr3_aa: ASSVALGRGTDTQY

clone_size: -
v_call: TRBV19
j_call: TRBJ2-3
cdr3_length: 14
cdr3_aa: ASRTSGRAGTDTQY

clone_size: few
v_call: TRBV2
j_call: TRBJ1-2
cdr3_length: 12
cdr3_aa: ASSGQLAGYGYT

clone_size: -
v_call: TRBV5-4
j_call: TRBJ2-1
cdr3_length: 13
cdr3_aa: ASSPGTGGHNEQF

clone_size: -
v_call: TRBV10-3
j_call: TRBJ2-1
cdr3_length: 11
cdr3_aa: AIRPGGPYEQF

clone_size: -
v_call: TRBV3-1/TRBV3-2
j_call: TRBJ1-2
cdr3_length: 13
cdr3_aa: ASSQELMVPYGYT